The 14 T cell receptor beta chains in this list originate from one sample, sequenced in a study of PD-L1 blockade in urothelial cancer. TCRdb's copy holds only in-frame clones and misses some; the assay was immunoSEQ multiplex PCR. The sample yields around 21,000 clones, approximately 83% seen once. Time point meaning: peripheral blood 6 weeks after treatment start. The source material was PBMCs, sampled around atezolizumab (anti-PD-L1) treatment. All receptors derive from a man over 45 with urothelial cancer.

J is TRBJ1-2 and V is TRBV28, with D perhaps TRBD1 (6 bases). Germline V gene lookup returns CDR1 MDHEN and CDR2 SYDVKM. V dropped 3 bases and J dropped 0 bases, with 17 bases sitting between them. The CDR3 sequence is 17 residues long. CDR3 protein: CASSFSTGNTPNYGYTF. The DNA for the CDR3 is TGTGCCAGCAGTTTCAGTACAGGGAACACTCCTAACTATGGCTACACCTTC.

This chain joins TRBV2 and TRBJ2-7; 7 bases are shared with TRBD2. Germline V gives CDR1 SNHLY, CDR2 FYNNEI. V trimming: 7 bases; J trimming: 3 bases; junction bases outside the gene matches: 6. The CDR3 runs to 13 residues. CDR3 in amino acids: CASTSASGYEQYF. CDR3 bases: TGTGCCAGCACCTCGGCTAGCGGCTACGAGCAGTACTTC.

The chain couples TRBV6-1 to TRBJ2-3; 9 bases agree with TRBD1. The CDR3 extends over 15 amino acids. V trimming: 0 bases; J trimming: 7 bases; junction bases outside the gene matches: 5. Germline CDR1 is MNHNS and CDR2 is SASEGT. CDR3: CASSEAGTGINTQYF. CDR3 DNA sequence: TGTGCCAGCAGTGAAGCGGGGACAGGGATCAATACGCAGTATTTT.

V and J are TRBV6-1 and TRBJ1-1; weak D call: TRBD1 (6 bases). CDR1 and CDR2 (germline): MNHNS, SASEGT. V was clipped by 10 bases and J by 5 bases, with 14 bases between them. The CDR3 runs to 12 residues. The CDR3 DNA is TGTGCCACCAGGGGACTTGGGACTGAAGCTTTCTTT. Amino acids: CATRGLGTEAFF.

V is TRBV7-9 and J is TRBJ2-3, with 8 bases lining up with TRBD2. The CDR3 consists of 15 residues. The ends lost 1 base at V and 6 bases at J; junction bases unmatched: 6. Per germline, CDR1 SEHNR and CDR2 FQNEAQ (reference sequence). The CDR3 DNA is TGTGCCAGCAGCTTAGGGACTAGCATATTTGATACGCAGTATTTT. It yields the protein CASSLGTSIFDTQYF.

The chain joins TRBV5-1 to TRBJ2-1, with 10 bases identical to TRBD2. Trimming took 4 bases from V and 8 from J; bases not matched to a gene: 12. Germline CDR1 is SGHRS and CDR2 is YFSETQ. The CDR3 loop spans 16 amino acids. The CDR3 DNA is TGCGCCAGCAGCGCGAATGTAGCGGGGGGCGGGGATGAGCAGTTCTTC. It translates to CASSANVAGGGDEQFF. Supplemented by reference TRBV5-1 and TRBJ2-1, the full variable domain reads KAGVTQTPRYLIKTRGQQVTLSCSPISGHRSVSWYQQTPGQGLQFLFEYFSETQRNKGNFPGRFSGRQFSNSRSEMNVSTLELGDSALYLCASSANVAGGGDEQFFGPGTRLTVL.

The rearrangement uses TRBV19 and TRBJ1-1; D possibly corresponds to TRBD1 (6 bases). The CDR3 runs 14 residues. The germline V gene has CDR1 LNHDA and CDR2 SQIVND (reference sequence). V shed 6 bases and J shed 5 bases, with 16 bases lying between them. CDR3 coding DNA: TGTGCCAGTAGGAGCGGGGGCTGGGGGACTGAAGCTTTCTTT. Amino acids: CASRSGGWGTEAFF.

This clone was counted a few times. V is TRBV27 and J is TRBJ1-5; 7 bases line up with TRBD1. This CDR3 contains 14 residues. V was clipped by 6 bases and J by 7 bases; unmatched bases: 9. Germline V gene lookup returns CDR1 MNHEY and CDR2 SMNVEV (reference sequence). The CDR3 is CASSPFQGEQPQHF. CDR3 DNA: TGTGCCAGCAGCCCCTTCCAGGGGGAACAGCCCCAGCATTTT.

This sequence joins TRBV7-3 and TRBJ2-3, with a tentative D call TRBD2 (5 bases). Per the germline V gene, CDR1 is SGHTA and CDR2 is FQGTGA. This CDR3 has 14 residues. V lost 11 bases, J lost 1 base, and 16 bases lay in between. The CDR3 coding sequence is TGTGCCCCCCCGATACGGCGGGGCACAGATACGCAGTATTTT. It encodes CAPPIRRGTDTQYF.

This rearrangement joins TRBV5-1 to TRBJ2-1; D possibly corresponds to TRBD2 (6 bases). The germline V and J ends were trimmed by 6 bases and 1 base, with 14 bases remaining between them. CDR1 is SGHRS and CDR2 is YFSETQ in the germline V gene. This CDR3 has 15 residues. CDR3 sequence (DNA): TGCGCCAGCACTGGGCGGGATAGTTCCTACAATGAGCAGTTCTTC. Its protein product is CASTGRDSSYNEQFF.

The CDR3 sequence is CASTRGTPRYNEQFF. The CDR3 bases are TGTGCCAGCACGCGGGGGACGCCTAGGTACAATGAGCAGTTCTTC. The rearrangement links TRBV27 to TRBJ2-1; 7 bases align to TRBD2. This CDR3 has 15 residues. V shed 7 bases, J shed 4 bases, and the junction held 10 bases outside the gene matches. Germline CDR1 is MNHEY and CDR2 is SMNVEV (reference sequence).

The chain employs TRBV6-5 and TRBJ2-7; D remains unclear. The CDR3 is made up of 14 amino acids. The germline V and J ends were trimmed by 1 base and 1 base, with 8 bases remaining between them. Germline V gives CDR1 MNHEY, CDR2 SVGAGI. CDR3 protein: CASSYWPVSYEQYF. CDR3 nucleotides: TGTGCCAGCAGTTACTGGCCAGTATCCTACGAGCAGTACTTC.

This chain connects TRBV7-9 to TRBJ2-1; 7 bases align to TRBD1. The germline gives CDR1 SEHNR, CDR2 FQNEAQ (reference sequence). The V segment lost 5 bases and the J segment 9 bases; nucleotides outside the gene matches: 10. The CDR3 length is 14 residues. The CDR3, as DNA: TGTGCCAGCAGCCCTAGGGGGCTAGGTGGTGAGCAGTTCTTC. It codes for CASSPRGLGGEQFF. Full variable domain (remainder filled in from reference TRBV7-9 and TRBJ2-1): DTGVSQNPRHKITKRGQNVTFRCDPISEHNRLYWYRQTLGQGPEFLTYFQNEAQLEKSRLLSDRFSAERPKGSFSTLEIQRTEQGDSAMYLCASSPRGLGGEQFFGPGTRLTVL.

V gene TRBV2 combines with J gene TRBJ2-5, with TRBD2 matching over 13 bases. Germline V gives CDR1 SNHLY, CDR2 FYNNEI. The ends lost 2 bases at V and 4 bases at J; junction bases unmatched: 7. The CDR3 length is 17 residues. The DNA for the CDR3 is TGTGCCAGCAGTGAAATAAGTTGGACTAGCGGGGGAGAGACCCAGTACTTC. It yields the protein CASSEISWTSGGETQYF.